Listed below are T cell receptor beta chains from one sample, sequenced in a study of PD-1 blockade in classical Hodgkin lymphoma. TCRdb keeps only in-frame clones here, not all; method: immunoSEQ multiplex PCR. This sample has about 27,000 clones, with around 88% found just once. The starting material was CD8+ T cells from blood, obtained at baseline. All receptors derive from a human donor with classical Hodgkin lymphoma. The CDR3 runs from the conserved cysteine through the conserved F or W. Each record gives: J gene, D gene, V gene, CDR3 protein. D genes are given only for firm matches.

j_gene: TRBJ2-3; d_gene: .; v_gene: TRBV27; CDR3aa: CASSLAITDTQYF
j_gene: TRBJ1-1; d_gene: .; v_gene: TRBV28; CDR3aa: CASSGTGFYPEAFF
j_gene: TRBJ2-1; d_gene: .; v_gene: TRBV13; CDR3aa: CASSVTTASPYNEQFF
j_gene: TRBJ2-7; d_gene: .; v_gene: TRBV25-1; CDR3aa: CASSELGPYEQYF
j_gene: TRBJ2-7; d_gene: .; v_gene: TRBV29-1; CDR3aa: CSAREYYEQYF
j_gene: TRBJ2-1; d_gene: .; v_gene: TRBV5-1; CDR3aa: CASSPLGGNEQFF
j_gene: TRBJ2-7; d_gene: .; v_gene: TRBV21-1; CDR3aa: CASIAGELGPYEQYF
j_gene: TRBJ2-1; d_gene: TRBD2; v_gene: TRBV11-2; CDR3aa: CASSSGLAGYNEQFF
j_gene: TRBJ1-2; d_gene: TRBD1; v_gene: TRBV27; CDR3aa: CASSPGTGEVPNYGYTF
j_gene: TRBJ1-5; d_gene: .; v_gene: TRBV27; CDR3aa: CASSLDKGRNQPQHF
j_gene: TRBJ1-2; d_gene: .; v_gene: TRBV14; CDR3aa: CASSGHSYGYTF
j_gene: TRBJ2-7; d_gene: .; v_gene: TRBV5-1; CDR3aa: CASKTTNDYEQYF
j_gene: TRBJ2-7; d_gene: .; v_gene: TRBV5-4; CDR3aa: CASSSGVTGGYEQYF
j_gene: TRBJ1-1; d_gene: TRBD1; v_gene: TRBV10-3; CDR3aa: CAIRKGQGASRTEAFF
j_gene: TRBJ2-3; d_gene: .; v_gene: TRBV7-7; CDR3aa: CASSSLGIHTDTQYF
j_gene: TRBJ2-7; d_gene: .; v_gene: TRBV29-1; CDR3aa: CSVETGTSYYEQYF
j_gene: TRBJ1-2; d_gene: TRBD1; v_gene: TRBV30; CDR3aa: CAWSQGDRGPSYGYTF
j_gene: TRBJ2-4; d_gene: TRBD2; v_gene: TRBV27; CDR3aa: CASSWTSQNIQYF
j_gene: TRBJ1-1; d_gene: .; v_gene: TRBV28; CDR3aa: CASRGMNTEAFF
j_gene: TRBJ1-2; d_gene: .; v_gene: TRBV11-2; CDR3aa: CASSLAFRLANYGYTF
j_gene: TRBJ2-3; d_gene: TRBD2; v_gene: TRBV29-1; CDR3aa: CSGVLAGFTDTQYF
j_gene: TRBJ1-4; d_gene: .; v_gene: TRBV28; CDR3aa: CASSFLAAREKLFF
j_gene: TRBJ2-7; d_gene: TRBD1; v_gene: TRBV10-3; CDR3aa: CAISGPGQEGTEQYF
j_gene: TRBJ2-2; d_gene: .; v_gene: TRBV10-2; CDR3aa: CASSTGTSDLSNTGELFF
j_gene: TRBJ2-7; d_gene: TRBD1; v_gene: TRBV6-6; CDR3aa: CASSYTDRESDEQYF
j_gene: TRBJ1-5; d_gene: .; v_gene: TRBV6-1; CDR3aa: CASSADRNSNQPQHF
j_gene: TRBJ1-2; d_gene: .; v_gene: TRBV23-1; CDR3aa: CASSQCGGVALAREGYTF
j_gene: TRBJ2-7; d_gene: .; v_gene: TRBV7-9; CDR3aa: CASSLDGQREQYF
j_gene: TRBJ1-1; d_gene: .; v_gene: TRBV27; CDR3aa: CASSLGGRGNTEAFF
j_gene: TRBJ2-7; d_gene: TRBD1; v_gene: TRBV27; CDR3aa: CASSVIGTGGEQYF
j_gene: TRBJ1-5; d_gene: .; v_gene: TRBV7-6; CDR3aa: CASSLGSYQPQHF
j_gene: TRBJ1-2; d_gene: TRBD1; v_gene: TRBV29-1; CDR3aa: CSAVPDRAEGYTF
j_gene: TRBJ1-4; d_gene: .; v_gene: TRBV7-9; CDR3aa: CASRTGGGREKLFF
j_gene: TRBJ2-7; d_gene: .; v_gene: TRBV27; CDR3aa: CASSLARSFTYEQYF
j_gene: TRBJ2-1; d_gene: .; v_gene: TRBV6-6; CDR3aa: CASASTLAPINNEQFF
j_gene: TRBJ2-1; d_gene: TRBD1; v_gene: TRBV29-1; CDR3aa: CSVEGEQGAIYNEQFF
j_gene: TRBJ2-7; d_gene: .; v_gene: TRBV9; CDR3aa: CASSSSGQKQYF
j_gene: TRBJ2-7; d_gene: .; v_gene: TRBV6-5; CDR3aa: CASSNPLGYEQYF
j_gene: TRBJ1-2; d_gene: .; v_gene: TRBV19; CDR3aa: CASSIGAGGFYGYTF
j_gene: TRBJ1-1; d_gene: .; v_gene: TRBV27; CDR3aa: CASSLSRTGTEAFF
j_gene: TRBJ1-1; d_gene: .; v_gene: TRBV19; CDR3aa: CASLNGNTEAFF
j_gene: TRBJ2-7; d_gene: .; v_gene: TRBV11-2; CDR3aa: CASSRVSGTHSYEQYF
j_gene: TRBJ2-3; d_gene: TRBD2; v_gene: TRBV9; CDR3aa: CASSPGGRGKDTQYF
j_gene: TRBJ2-7; d_gene: .; v_gene: TRBV15; CDR3aa: CATSSDSYEQYF
j_gene: TRBJ2-7; d_gene: .; v_gene: TRBV27; CDR3aa: CASSLSWGAGVEQYF
j_gene: TRBJ2-5; d_gene: TRBD1; v_gene: TRBV25-1; CDR3aa: CASSPGQGVTETQYF
j_gene: TRBJ1-2; d_gene: .; v_gene: TRBV4-1; CDR3aa: CASSQERQDYGYTF
j_gene: TRBJ2-5; d_gene: TRBD1; v_gene: TRBV29-1; CDR3aa: CSVAINPSRGQETQYF
j_gene: TRBJ2-3; d_gene: .; v_gene: TRBV11-2; CDR3aa: CASSLGAAGTDTQYF